This T cell receptor beta chain was recovered during a study of spatial heterogeneity in lung cancer. Findings and limits, study-wide: One measure, the expanded intratumoral alpha and beta TCR count, tracked tumor mutation counts.

This clonotype was observed a handful of times. No antigen is known for it. This beta chain lies outside the target of a library built for alpha chains; its clone size means little. J gave up 3 bases and V 5 bases, and 2 bases lay outside the gene matches. Germline lookup yields CDR1 SGHVS and CDR2 FQNEAQ. This CDR3 comprises 13 residues. TCRdb passed the 5' RACE reads through MiXCR, listing each CDR3 protein once. The sample consists of under 20,000 distinct CDR3 sequences, approximately 9.6% of them appearing once. Time point given: sample taken at primary tumor resection. The input for sequencing was lung tumor tissue, taken at surgery. The receptor was isolated from a female donor with early-stage non-small cell lung cancer. This chain links TRBV7-8 with TRBJ2-3; 7 nucleotides line up with TRBD1. DNA for the CDR3: TGTGCCAGCAGCCCAGGGGGTACAGATACGCAGTATTTT. Translating gives CASSPGGTDTQYF.